What follows are 15 T cell receptor beta chains derived from one specimen sequenced in a study. Each CDR3 protein is one row after TCRdb ran MiXCR on the 5' RACE reads. This sample has roughly 11,000 distinct CDR3 sequences, with 47% found just once. Sequencing was carried out using tumor-infiltrating naive CD4+ T cells sorted from the breast tumor. As to subset: naive CD4+ T cells, CD4+CD45RA+CD25-. These receptors came from a female donor with breast cancer.

The chain is built from TRBV20-1 and TRBJ1-2; no reliable D call. Trimming stripped 4 bases from V and 3 bases from J, with 12 bases between. The length of the CDR3 is 13 residues. Germline loops: CDR1 DFQATT, CDR2 SNEGSKA (reference sequence). For the CDR3, the DNA is TGCAGTGCTAAACGCCCGGGCTACTATGGCTACACCTTC. Protein: CSAKRPGYYGYTF.

CDR3 protein: CASSLGTGGWNTGELFF. Written as DNA, the CDR3 is TGCGCCAGCAGCCTAGGGACAGGAGGCTGGAACACCGGGGAGCTGTTTTTT. The V and J genes are TRBV4-3 and TRBJ2-2; 8 bases are a match to TRBD1. The CDR3 is made up of 17 amino acids. J was trimmed by 1 base and V by 4 bases; bases with no gene match: 8. The V gene's germline CDR1 is LGHNA and CDR2 YSLEER.

A single count supports this clonotype. The germline gene is not matched at one end of the junction; a read error may be the cause. This rearrangement joins TRBV7-2 to TRBJ2-5; D is perhaps TRBD2 (5 bases). This CDR3 is 16 amino acids long. Per the germline V gene, CDR1 is SGHTA and CDR2 is FQGNSA. The CDR3 here is CASSLDARLRGEIQYF. The CDR3 DNA sequence: TGTGCCAGCAGCCTAGACGCGCGTCTCCGTGGGGAGATCCAGTACTTC.

In regard to this clonotype: A read error may produce the germline difference seen at one junction end. The rearrangement links TRBV18 to TRBJ2-1; D assignment may be TRBD1 or TRBD2 (6 bases each). The CDR3 loop spans 13 amino acids. Germline V CDR1 and CDR2: KGHSH, LQKENI. In nucleotides, the CDR3 is TGTGCCAGCTCACCACCGGGGGGCAATGGGCAGTTCTTC. This sequence encodes CASSPPGGNGQFF. Combining the CDR3 with reference TRBV18 and TRBJ2-1 gives the whole variable domain NAGVMQNPRHLVRRRGQEARLRCSPMKGHSHVYWYRQLPEEGLKFMVYLQKENIIDESGMPKERFSAEFPKEGPSILRIQQVVRGDSAAYFCASSPPGGNGQFFGPGTRLTVL.

This clonotype came up a few times. The chain couples TRBV4-3 to TRBJ2-1; 11 nucleotides align to TRBD2. This CDR3 contains 16 residues. Trimming took 4 bases from V and 7 from J; bases not matched to a gene: 9. Germline CDR1 is LGHNA and CDR2 is YSLEER. The CDR3 here is CASSLQLAGEGNEQFF. CDR3 DNA: TGCGCCAGCAGCCTCCAACTAGCGGGAGAGGGTAATGAGCAGTTCTTC.

Written as DNA, the CDR3 is TGTGCCAGCAGTGCGGGAGGTGAGCAGTTCTTC. Translating it yields CASSAGGEQFF. The V call is TRBV2, the J call TRBJ2-1, with TRBD2 matching over 7 bases. This CDR3 contains 11 residues. After removal of 4 bases from V and 9 bases from J, the junction contained 0 bases not matched to a gene. The V gene's germline CDR1 is SNHLY and CDR2 FYNNEI.

The V call is TRBV30, the J call TRBJ2-1, with D maybe TRBD2 (6 bases). Germline V gene lookup returns CDR1 GTSNPN and CDR2 SVGIG (reference sequence). This CDR3 has 12 residues. V was pared by 4 bases and J by 9 bases, with 13 bases between. The CDR3 bases are TGTGCCTGGACGGGCGGGATGCGTGAGCAGTTCTTC. It is translated as CAWTGGMREQFF. Supplemented by reference TRBV30 and TRBJ2-1, the full variable domain reads SQTIHQWPATLVQPVGSPLSLECTVEGTSNPNLYWYRQAAGRGLQLLFYSVGIGQISSEVPQNLSASRPQDRQFILSSKKLLLSDSGFYLCAWTGGMREQFFGPGTRLTVL.

The chain couples TRBV5-1 to TRBJ1-4, with 8 bases lining up with TRBD1. The V segment lost 0 bases and the J segment 4 bases; nucleotides outside the gene matches: 2. The CDR3 runs 15 residues. Germline values: CDR1 SGHRS, CDR2 YFSETQ. CDR3 region: CASSLVGQDNEKLFF. The CDR3 DNA reads TGCGCCAGCAGCTTGGTGGGACAGGATAATGAAAAACTGTTTTTT.

V gene TRBV5-1 combines with J gene TRBJ1-1; 7 positions match TRBD1. Germline V CDR1 and CDR2: SGHRS, YFSETQ. CDR3 length: 13 amino acids. V gave up 4 bases and J gave up 3 bases; unmatched junction bases: 3. This CDR3 is CASSRGQDTEAFF. The CDR3 DNA sequence: TGCGCCAGCAGCAGGGGGCAAGACACTGAAGCTTTCTTT.

This clonotype was observed a handful of times. The gene calls are TRBV5-1 and TRBJ2-7; D possibly corresponds to TRBD1 (5 bases). Per the germline V gene, CDR1 is SGHRS and CDR2 is YFSETQ. The CDR3 covers 14 residues. Trimming cost V 1 base and J 5 bases, with 13 bases left between them. The CDR3 bases are TGCGCCAGCAGCTTGTGGCCAGGGATCAACGAGCAGTACGTC. Translation gives CASSLWPGINEQYV.

This chain connects TRBV4-2 to TRBJ2-7, with 9 bases lining up with TRBD2. The germline V gene has CDR1 LGHNA and CDR2 YNFKEQ. Trimming removed 4 bases from V and 3 bases from J; junction bases left unmatched: 4. CDR3 length equals 14 residues. The CDR3 nucleotides read TGTGCCAGCAGCCGGGGACTAGCTGGCTACGAGCAGTACGTC. Protein: CASSRGLAGYEQYV.

This clonotype has just one count. This sequence joins TRBV6-2 or TRBV6-3 and TRBJ1-5, with D unclear. Per germline, CDR1 MNHEY and CDR2 SVGEGT. This CDR3 contains 12 residues. V lost 2 bases, J lost 4 bases, and 3 bases lay in between. CDR3 sequence reads: CASSYGNQPQHF. CDR3 in DNA: TGTGCCAGCAGTTACGGTAATCAGCCCCAGCATTTT.

With regard to this clonotype: This could be a read error, since a much larger clone is one nucleotide away. This rearrangement joins TRBV7-2 to TRBJ2-1, with TRBD1 matching over 7 bases. The CDR3 is made up of 16 amino acids. Germline V lookup: CDR1 SGHTA, CDR2 FQGNSA. The trim removed 7 bases at V and 3 bases at J, leaving 12 bases unmatched. The DNA of the CDR3 is TGTACCAGCACCGAAAGAGTGGACAGGATCTACAATGAGCAGTTCTTC. Translation gives CTSTERVDRIYNEQFF.

This clonotype was seen a few times. The rearrangement uses TRBV6-5 and TRBJ1-2; TRBD1 aligns across 9 bases. Trimming cost V 7 bases and J 5 bases; bases outside gene matches: 11. Germline CDR1 is MNHEY and CDR2 is SVGAGI. CDR3 size: 15 residues. CDR3 DNA: TGTGCCAGCAAGGAACAGGGGGCCCGTGTTTATGGCTACACCTTC. As protein: CASKEQGARVYGYTF.

The chain is built from TRBV29-1 and TRBJ2-3, with 13 bases matching TRBD2. This CDR3 has 17 amino acids. After removal of 0 bases from V and 3 bases from J, the junction contained 6 bases not matched to a gene. Germline V gene data show CDR1 as SQVTM and CDR2 as ANQGSEA. The CDR3: CSVEDPRTSGSTDTQYF. CDR3 nucleotide sequence: TGCAGCGTTGAAGATCCGCGGACTAGCGGGAGTACAGATACGCAGTATTTT.